This T cell receptor beta chain is from a study of glioma-infiltrating T cells. The iRepertoire nested amplicon-rescue multiplex PCR amplified TCR alpha and beta CDR3s from RNA. Tissue mRNA or PBMC total RNA, 100-400 ng, went into one-step reverse transcription and amplification. TCRdb passed the multiplex PCR reads through MiXCR, listing each CDR3 protein once. The sample contains approximately 110,000 distinct CDR3 sequences, less than 30% of which appear only once. Germline CDR1 and CDR2: MDHEN and SYDVKM. CDR3 length: 16 residues. Deletions cut 5 bases from V and 0 bases from J, with 16 bases between.

The TCR originated in a human donor with low-grade glioma or glioblastoma, undergoing nonglioma brain surgery, or in good health (not recorded which). Sequenced input: glioma tissue, nonneoplastic brain tissue, or PBMCs (not recorded which). The chain carries TRBV28 and TRBJ2-5, with D perhaps matching TRBD2 (5 bases). This chain's CDR3 is CASSPRGTGNQETQYF. The CDR3 region has the DNA TGTGCCAGCAGTCCTCGCGGTACGGGAAACCAAGAGACCCAGTACTTC.